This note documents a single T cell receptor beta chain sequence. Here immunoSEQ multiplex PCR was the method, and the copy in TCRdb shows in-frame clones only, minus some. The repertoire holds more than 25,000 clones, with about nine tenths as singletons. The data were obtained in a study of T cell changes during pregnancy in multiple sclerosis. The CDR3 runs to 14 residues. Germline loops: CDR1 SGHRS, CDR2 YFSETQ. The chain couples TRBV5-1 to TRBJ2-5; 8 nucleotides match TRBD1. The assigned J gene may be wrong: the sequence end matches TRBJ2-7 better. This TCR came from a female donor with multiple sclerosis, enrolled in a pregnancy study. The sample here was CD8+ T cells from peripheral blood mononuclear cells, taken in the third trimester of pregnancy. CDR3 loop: CASSLATGAYEQYF. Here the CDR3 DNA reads TGCGCCAGCAGCTTGGCGACAGGGGCCTACGAGCAGTACTTC.